One sample yielded the 18 T cell receptor beta chains listed below, sequenced in a study of blood T cell repertoires in COVID-19. Here immunoSEQ multiplex PCR was the method, and the copy in TCRdb shows in-frame clones only, minus some. The sample lists approximately 64,000 clones; about 88% were seen once. Input material: peripheral blood. These receptors were taken from a man between 65 and 85 years old with acute or convalescent COVID-19.

The chain has TRBV11-2 and TRBJ1-2; D gene uncertain. This CDR3 has 13 residues. V was clipped by 5 bases and J by 4 bases, with 11 bases between them. Germline V gene sequence: CDR1 SGHAT, CDR2 FQNNGV. The CDR3 region is CASSPSRTYGYTF. The DNA of the CDR3 is TGTGCCAGCAGCCCAAGCCGCACCTATGGCTACACCTTC.

The chain is built from TRBV29-1 and TRBJ2-3; 8 nucleotides align to TRBD2. Germline trimming cut 7 bases from V and 0 bases from J; bases unmatched to any gene: 6. The CDR3 totals 14 residues. Germline lookup yields CDR1 SQVTM and CDR2 ANQGSEA. CDR3 sequence (DNA): TGCAGCGGCTACGGGGGGGAGAGCACAGATACGCAGTATTTT. Translation: CSGYGGESTDTQYF.

The CDR3 coding sequence is TGTGCCAGCCAGCCGGAGGTCGGGGAGACCCAGTACTTC. It translates to CASQPEVGETQYF. V usage is TRBV19 and J usage is TRBJ2-5; the D gene is possibly TRBD2 (5 bases). The V and J ends lost 9 bases and 5 bases respectively, with 16 bases between them. This CDR3 spans 13 amino acids. CDR1 LNHDA and CDR2 SQIVND come from the germline V gene (reference sequence).

This chain joins TRBV5-6 and TRBJ1-2, with D hard to call. Germline V CDR1 and CDR2: SGHDT, YYEEEE. The germline V and J ends were trimmed by 2 bases and 3 bases, with 14 bases remaining between them. This CDR3 is built from 15 residues. CDR3 sequence reads: CASSFSRAGDYGYTF. In DNA form, the CDR3 reads TGTGCCAGCAGCTTTAGTCGAGCCGGGGACTATGGCTACACCTTC.

This clone appeared a single time. In DNA form, the CDR3 reads TGTGCCAGTAGTATGCCAGGGCCGCAGCCCCAGCATTTT. This codes for CASSMPGPQPQHF. This rearrangement joins TRBV19 to TRBJ1-5, with D possibly TRBD1 on 5 matching bases. Per the germline V gene, CDR1 is LNHDA and CDR2 is SQIVND (reference sequence). V lost 3 bases, J lost 7 bases, and 10 bases lay in between. This CDR3 is built from 13 residues.

The V gene is TRBV24-1, the J gene TRBJ2-1; the match to TRBD1 covers 7 bases. This CDR3 region has 13 residues. V shed 12 bases and J 9 bases; nucleotides not matched to a gene: 13. Germline V CDR1 and CDR2: KGHDR, SFDVKD. In DNA, the CDR3 is TGTGCCTCCTCCGGGACAGATCACCTTGAGCAGTTCTTC. Protein product: CASSGTDHLEQFF.

The rearrangement links TRBV11-2 to TRBJ1-4; D gene ambiguous. The V gene lost 5 bases and the J gene lost 7 bases, with 8 bases spanning the gap. The CDR3 has 12 amino acids. CDR1 is SGHAT, CDR2 FQNNGV, per germline. The CDR3 sequence: CASSLGSEKLFF. The CDR3 DNA reads as TGTGCCAGCAGCCTCGGGAGTGAAAAACTGTTTTTT. Variable domain in full (rest from reference TRBV11-2 and TRBJ1-4): EAGVAQSPRYKIIEKRQSVAFWCNPISGHATLYWYQQILGQGPKLLIQFQNNGVVDDSQLPKDRFSAERLKGVDSTLKIQPAKLEDSAVYLCASSLGSEKLFFGSGTQLSVL.

The chain carries TRBV27 and TRBJ2-7, with D perhaps TRBD1 (7 bases). V was clipped by 8 bases and J by 0 bases, with 11 bases between them. The CDR3 extends over 13 amino acids. In germline, CDR1 is MNHEY, CDR2 SMNVEV (reference sequence). CDR3 DNA sequence: TGTGCCAGCCGCAGGGGGGCCTCCTACGAGCAGTACTTC. Its translation: CASRRGASYEQYF.

The rearrangement links TRBV6-6 to TRBJ1-6; TRBD1 aligns across 10 bases. The V and J ends lost 6 bases and 5 bases, in that order; junction bases with no gene match: 7. The V gene's germline CDR1 is MNHNY and CDR2 SVGAGI (reference sequence). This CDR3 has 16 residues. The CDR3: CASSRQGASNNSPLHF. In DNA form, the CDR3 reads TGTGCCAGCAGCCGACAGGGGGCGAGCAATAATTCACCCCTCCACTTT.

CDR3: CASSQELAGVRSYEQYF. CDR3 sequence (DNA): TGTGCCAGCAGCCAGGAACTAGCGGGGGTCCGCTCCTACGAGCAGTACTTC. The chain is built from TRBV3-1 (or the pseudogene TRBV3-2) and TRBJ2-7; 11 positions match TRBD2. Germline V gives CDR1 LGHDT, CDR2 YNNKEL (reference sequence). After removal of 3 bases from V and 0 bases from J, the junction contained 7 bases not matched to a gene. The CDR3 totals 17 residues.

The rearrangement links TRBV2 to TRBJ2-3; TRBD2 might be the D (6 bases). In germline, CDR1 is SNHLY, CDR2 FYNNEI. The CDR3 totals 12 residues. Between the trimmed V and J ends, which lost 9 bases and 3 bases, there was a span of 10 bases. CDR3 in amino acids: CASRRETDTQYF. The CDR3, as DNA: TGTGCCAGTCGGAGGGAAACAGATACGCAGTATTTT.

This clone showed up just once. The chain has TRBV23-1 and TRBJ2-3, with D maybe TRBD2 (5 bases). TRBV23-1 belongs to the ORF category, with a function that is uncertain. Trimming removed 2 bases from V and 6 bases from J, with 18 bases in between. This CDR3 contains 16 residues. This chain's CDR3 is CASSQGLRRSRDTQYF. For the CDR3, the DNA is TGCGCCAGCAGTCAAGGGCTAAGGAGGAGTCGTGATACGCAGTATTTT.

V is TRBV18 and J is TRBJ1-3; 7 bases fit TRBD1. The CDR3 sequence is 17 residues long. The ends lost 1 base at V and 0 bases at J; junction bases unmatched: 6. CDR1 KGHSH and CDR2 LQKENI come from the germline V gene. CDR3 protein: CASSPLFRDSSGNTIYF. DNA of the CDR3: TGTGCCAGCTCACCACTCTTCCGGGACAGCTCTGGAAACACCATATATTTT.

V is TRBV27 and J is TRBJ2-1, with D possibly TRBD2 on 6 matching bases. The V and J ends lost 4 bases and 10 bases respectively, with 17 bases between them. CDR1 is MNHEY, CDR2 SMNVEV, per germline (reference sequence). The CDR3 consists of 14 residues. The CDR3 DNA follows: TGTGCCAGCAGTTCCGGGACTTCGGCCGGGGAGCAGTTCTTC. Amino acid sequence: CASSSGTSAGEQFF.

The CDR3 region has the DNA TGTGCCAGCTCACCAGGGACAGATGAAAAACTGTTTTTT. Its protein is CASSPGTDEKLFF. The chain joins TRBV18 to TRBJ1-4, with 7 positions matching TRBD1. Germline CDR1 KGHSH, CDR2 LQKENI. J gave up 6 bases and V 2 bases, and 0 bases lay outside the gene matches. CDR3 length: 13 amino acids.

J is TRBJ2-7 and V is TRBV2; D is possibly TRBD2 (6 bases). V was cut by 5 bases and J by 5 bases, with 22 bases left in between. The CDR3 loop spans 16 amino acids. The V gene's germline CDR1 is SNHLY and CDR2 FYNNEI. The CDR3 bases are TGTGCCAGCAGTTCCGGAGGGCAGGTAGCCCTACACGAGCAGTACTTC. This codes for CASSSGGQVALHEQYF.

V usage is TRBV9 and J usage is TRBJ2-5, with TRBD1 matching over 9 bases. The ends lost 2 bases at V and 2 bases at J; junction bases unmatched: 4. CDR1 is SGDLS and CDR2 is YYNGEE in the germline V gene. The CDR3 is 15 amino acids. CDR3 nucleotides: TGTGCCAGCAGCGTGCTCGGGACAGGGCAAGAGACCCAGTACTTC. It codes for CASSVLGTGQETQYF.

This chain connects TRBV18 to TRBJ1-6; no definite D call. The CDR3 is made up of 16 amino acids. V was cut by 3 bases and J by 0 bases, with 9 bases left in between. CDR1 KGHSH and CDR2 LQKENI come from the germline V gene. CDR3 in DNA: TGTGCCAGCTCACCCGGAGCGAGCTCCTATAATTCACCCCTCCACTTT. Residues: CASSPGASSYNSPLHF.